Sequencing of this T cell receptor beta chain was carried out in a study of identical twins. Study-wide results and limits: High-abundance cord blood beta clonotypes had fewer insertions; memory repertoires showed none. Models underestimated TCR alpha sharing (out-of-frame) in monozygotic twins.

One entry per CDR3 protein, called by TCRdb with MiXCR from the 5' RACE reads. Among under 1 million distinct CDR3 sequences listed, approximately 13% were seen once. Germline CDR1 MNHEY, CDR2 SMNVEV (reference sequence). The CDR3 is 15 residues long. V was clipped by 6 bases and J by 4 bases; unmatched bases: 11. This clonotype came up a few times. As yet, its antigen is unknown. These records were also assigned to another study, of yellow fever vaccine responses in identical twins.

The sequenced sample consisted of PBMCs. The chain has TRBV27 and TRBJ2-7; 8 nucleotides line up with TRBD1. This receptor was identified in a woman aged 18 to 35 in good health. CDR3 bases: TGTGCCAGCAGACCCTCAGGGGGCGTCGGGTACGAGCAGTACGTC. It specifies CASRPSGGVGYEQYV.